This T cell receptor (beta chain) appears in the sequencing data of a study of memory CD4+ T cells and cytomegalovirus serostatus. Study-wide points: 67 of 164 known CMV-associated TCRbeta sequences appeared in CD4+ memory.

Single viable CD3+CD4+CD8-CD45RO+ cells were sorted as the memory CD4+ T cells. The data were produced by immunoSEQ multiplex PCR, yet TCRdb's version contains in-frame clones alone and is incomplete. The repertoire holds approximately 65,000 clones, roughly three quarters seen once, with 0.88% in the top ten. Points on this clone: Its antigen is as yet unknown.

Trimming pared 5 bases from V and 3 bases from J, leaving 11 bases between. The germline V gene encodes CDR1 MNHNS and CDR2 SASEGT. The CDR3 sequence is 14 residues long. This chain links TRBV6-1 with TRBJ1-5; D may be TRBD1 (5 bases). The sequenced sample consisted of memory CD4+ T cells from blood. The sequence came from an adult in good health and CMV-seronegative. CDR3 in amino acids: CASSLGGINQPQHF. The DNA for the CDR3 is TGTGCCAGCAGTCTTGGGGGGATCAATCAGCCCCAGCATTTT.